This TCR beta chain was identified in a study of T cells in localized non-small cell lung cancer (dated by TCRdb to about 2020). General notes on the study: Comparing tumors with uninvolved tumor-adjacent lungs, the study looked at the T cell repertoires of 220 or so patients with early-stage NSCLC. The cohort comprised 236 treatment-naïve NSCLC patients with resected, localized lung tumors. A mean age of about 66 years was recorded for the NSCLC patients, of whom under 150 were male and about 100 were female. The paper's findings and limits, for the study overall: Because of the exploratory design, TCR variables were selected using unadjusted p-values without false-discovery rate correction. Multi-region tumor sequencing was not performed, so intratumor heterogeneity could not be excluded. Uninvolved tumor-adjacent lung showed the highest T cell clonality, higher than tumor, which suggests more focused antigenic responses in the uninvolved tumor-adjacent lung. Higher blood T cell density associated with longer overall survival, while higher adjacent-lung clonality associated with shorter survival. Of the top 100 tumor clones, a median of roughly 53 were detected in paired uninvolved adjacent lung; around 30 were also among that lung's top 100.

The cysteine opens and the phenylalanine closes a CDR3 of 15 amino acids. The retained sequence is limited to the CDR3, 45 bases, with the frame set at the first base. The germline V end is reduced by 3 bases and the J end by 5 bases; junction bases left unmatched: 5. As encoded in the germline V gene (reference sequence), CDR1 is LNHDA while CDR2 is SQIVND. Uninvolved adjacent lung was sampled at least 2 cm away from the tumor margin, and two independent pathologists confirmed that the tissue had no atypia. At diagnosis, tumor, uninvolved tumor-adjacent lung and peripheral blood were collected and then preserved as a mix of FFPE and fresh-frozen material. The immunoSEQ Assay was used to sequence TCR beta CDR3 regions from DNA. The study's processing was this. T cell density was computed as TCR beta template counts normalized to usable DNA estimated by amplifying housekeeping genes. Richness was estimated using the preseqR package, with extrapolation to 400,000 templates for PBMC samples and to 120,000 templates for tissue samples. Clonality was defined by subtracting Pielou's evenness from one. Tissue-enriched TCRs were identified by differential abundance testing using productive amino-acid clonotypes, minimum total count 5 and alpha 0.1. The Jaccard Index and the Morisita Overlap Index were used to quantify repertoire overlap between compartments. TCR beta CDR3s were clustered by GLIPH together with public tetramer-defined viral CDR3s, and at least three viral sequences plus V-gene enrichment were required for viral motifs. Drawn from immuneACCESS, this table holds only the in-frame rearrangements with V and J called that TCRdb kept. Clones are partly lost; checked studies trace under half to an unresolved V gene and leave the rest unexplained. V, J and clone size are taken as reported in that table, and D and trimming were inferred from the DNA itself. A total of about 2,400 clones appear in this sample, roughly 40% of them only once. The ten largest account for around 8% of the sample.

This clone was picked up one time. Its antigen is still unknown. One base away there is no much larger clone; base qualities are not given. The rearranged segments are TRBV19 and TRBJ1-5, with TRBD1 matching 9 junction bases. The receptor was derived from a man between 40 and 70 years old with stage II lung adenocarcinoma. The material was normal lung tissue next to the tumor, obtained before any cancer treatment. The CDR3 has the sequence CASSMDRGLHQPQHF. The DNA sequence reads TGTGCCAGTAGTATGGACAGGGGACTCCATCAGCCCCAGCATTTT.